Listed here is a single T cell receptor (beta chain). What it recognizes is unknown. Sequenced by immunoSEQ multiplex PCR; TCRdb stores in-frame clones only, minus some. Seen here are 140,000 or so clones, roughly 89% observed once, and the top ten hold 8% to 9.5%. The sample comes from a study of cytomegalovirus exposure and HLA in healthy donors. Findings and caveats of the study: Reports showed the classifier diagnosing cytomegalovirus status with high specificity and sensitivity.

This TCR came from a woman between 18 and 29 years old in good health and CMV-seropositive. Material for sequencing was PBMCs.

The CDR3: CASSQTGGLGNTIYF. CDR3 in DNA: TGTGCCAGCAGTCAGACAGGGGGCTTGGGAAACACCATATATTTT. The rearrangement uses TRBV6-5 and TRBJ1-3, with 10 positions matching TRBD1. J was trimmed by 4 bases and V by 5 bases; bases with no gene match: 5. CDR1 is MNHEY, CDR2 SVGAGI, per germline. The CDR3 spans 15 residues.